This T cell receptor beta chain was documented in a study of blood T cell repertoires in COVID-19. Study as a whole: Some COVID-19 samples were acute and others convalescent; all came from the United States, Italy and Spain. Nucleic acid was either cDNA or gDNA, and it came from T cells, B-cell-depleted T cells, or PBMCs.

Original handling: Amplification of reference gene primers was used by the study to estimate nucleated cell counts. TCRdb keeps only in-frame clones here, not all; method: immunoSEQ multiplex PCR. Clone size and V and J calls were adopted from that table, with D and trimming inferred from the DNA. This sample carries 95,000 to 150,000 clones, 75% to 85% of them seen once, and the ten largest clones take 3.5% to 4%. Germline CDR1 is SGHRS and CDR2 is YFSETQ. V shed 4 bases, J shed 11 bases, and the junction held 7 bases outside the gene matches. This CDR3 contains 12 residues. The chain carries TRBV5-1 and TRBJ1-1; 8 positions agree with TRBD1. The sample comprised peripheral blood. This clonotype was obtained from a woman aged 45 to 65 with acute or convalescent COVID-19. CDR3 bases: TGCGCCAGCAGCCACGCCACAGGGGGGGCTTTCTTT. It yields the protein CASSHATGGAFF.